The rows below give T cell receptor beta chains drawn from one sample of a study of blood T cell repertoires in COVID-19. Profiling relied on immunoSEQ multiplex PCR, and the TCRdb table lists in-frame clones only, not all of them. Of some 160,000 clones in the sample, 80% to 90% were seen once. The sequenced material came from peripheral blood. The receptors derive from a man in his 60s with acute or convalescent COVID-19. Both conserved end residues are trimmed from each CDR3.

j_call | v_call | cdr3_aa
TRBJ2-1 | TRBV6-1 | ASSADRVSSYNEQF
TRBJ1-2 | TRBV6-1 | ASSEAGVPSNYGYT
TRBJ2-5 | TRBV7-8 | ASSLKFALEHQETQY
TRBJ1-2 | TRBV30 | AWSLGGGYT
TRBJ2-1 | TRBV15 | ATSRAGTGGLYEQF
TRBJ1-5 | TRBV5-8 | ASSLATGNQPQH
TRBJ1-4 | TRBV18 | ASSPWTGGEKLF
TRBJ1-1 | TRBV20-1 | SASGSGGARYTEAF
TRBJ1-3 | TRBV9 | ASSAAHSQTGSGNTIY
TRBJ2-6 | TRBV4-3 | ASSQNRFSGANVLT
TRBJ2-7 | TRBV19 | ASSRGTEPQQY
TRBJ1-1 | TRBV18 | ASSQTLTGNTEAF
TRBJ1-5 | TRBV5-5 | ASSAGQGNQPQH
TRBJ2-3 | TRBV7-2 | ASSSGLANTDTQY
TRBJ2-5 | TRBV10-2 | ASSRDRGETQY
TRBJ2-2 | TRBV30 | AWSVAGAGELF
TRBJ1-6 | TRBV9 | ASSPGLGQGTTPLH
TRBJ1-3 | TRBV5-1 | ASSPSPGSGNTIY
TRBJ2-4 | TRBV3-1/TRBV3-2 | ASIRINRAPNIQY
TRBJ2-7 | TRBV5-6 | ASSLFSGAAPYEQY
TRBJ1-1 | TRBV18 | ASSPTGSTEAF
TRBJ1-5 | TRBV6-5 | ASSSLTANQPQH
TRBJ1-3 | TRBV19 | ASSIALGSEPSGNTIY
TRBJ2-1 | TRBV7-9 | ASSLYRGQNNEQF
TRBJ2-5 | TRBV7-9 | ASSSGQRQETQY
TRBJ2-7 | TRBV30 | AWSAPGTVLSSYEQY
TRBJ1-2 | TRBV12-3/TRBV12-4 | ASSFKNYGYT
TRBJ1-5 | TRBV10-3 | AISEFAGPQH
TRBJ1-1 | TRBV3-1/TRBV3-2 | ASSHISTGEENTEAF
TRBJ2-1 | TRBV7-9 | ASSGWAARLFNEQF
TRBJ2-5 | TRBV18 | ASSKTFGGIETQY
TRBJ2-6 | TRBV6-2/TRBV6-3 | ASSLPSSGANVLT
TRBJ1-3 | TRBV9 | ASSVGWGGRHTIY
TRBJ1-1 | TRBV6-5 | ASSYDRRGNTEAF
TRBJ2-1 | TRBV30 | AWGGLAGYNEQF
TRBJ2-1 | TRBV9 | ASSPRRDRSLYNEQF
TRBJ2-3 | TRBV2 | ASGRDRYADTQY
TRBJ1-2 | TRBV19 | ASSVGTAYGYT
TRBJ2-7 | TRBV24-1 | ATSDFGSAGALEQY
TRBJ1-2 | TRBV13 | ASSPDGAGNYGYT
TRBJ1-2 | TRBV7-9 | ASSLQGNGYT